The 13 T cell receptor beta chains presented below share a single source sample, sequenced in a study of PD-L1 blockade in urothelial cancer. Method: immunoSEQ multiplex PCR; TCRdb's copy keeps in-frame clones and lacks some. The profile shows 35,000 or so clones, about a third of them singletons. This specimen consisted of tumor tissue, obtained before atezolizumab (anti-PD-L1) treatment. The origin of the receptors is a man between 60 and 70 years old with urothelial cancer.

This clone came up a few times. V and J are TRBV5-1 and TRBJ2-1; possible D gene TRBD2, 6 bases. The CDR3 loop spans 16 amino acids. Looked up from germline, CDR1 is SGHRS and CDR2 is YFSETQ. V lost 0 bases to trimming and J lost 5 bases, with 15 bases between them. CDR3 amino acids: CASSLVPGLANNEQFF. CDR3 bases: TGCGCCAGCAGCTTGGTGCCAGGGCTAGCGAACAATGAGCAGTTCTTC. The full variable domain, rest sourced from reference TRBV5-1 and TRBJ2-1, is KAGVTQTPRYLIKTRGQQVTLSCSPISGHRSVSWYQQTPGQGLQFLFEYFSETQRNKGNFPGRFSGRQFSNSRSEMNVSTLELGDSALYLCASSLVPGLANNEQFFGPGTRLTVL.

Only a few counts were recorded for this clone. This rearrangement joins TRBV19 to TRBJ2-1; 13 bases match TRBD2. V was clipped by 3 bases and J by 8 bases; unmatched bases: 4. Germline assignment: CDR1 LNHDA and CDR2 SQIVND (reference sequence). The CDR3 is 15 residues long. As DNA, the CDR3 is TGTGCCAGTAGTATTCGACTAGCGGGAGGCTATGAGCAGTTCTTC. Protein sequence: CASSIRLAGGYEQFF.

The chain combines TRBV10-1 with TRBJ2-5; 8 nucleotides agree with TRBD2. CDR3 length equals 14 residues. Unmatched junction bases numbered 1, after V lost 2 bases and J lost 2 bases. Germline CDR1 is WNHNN and CDR2 is SYGVQD (reference sequence). CDR3 coding DNA: TGCGCCAGCAGTGAGAGCGGGGGACAAGAGACCCAGTACTTC. It specifies CASSESGGQETQYF.

A few counts support this clone. The rearrangement joins TRBV7-5 to TRBJ2-2; TRBD1 was called by the table and not checked on the DNA. TRBV7-5 is classified as a pseudogene. The CDR3 consists of 15 residues. CDR3 loop: CASSLTEANTGELFF. In nucleotides, the CDR3 is TGTGCCAGCAGCTTAACAGAAGCGAACACCGGGGAGCTGTTTTTT.

The gene calls are TRBV19 and TRBJ2-4; D call uncertain. The CDR3 covers 15 residues. The germline V gene has CDR1 LNHDA and CDR2 SQIVND (reference sequence). V was pared by 5 bases and J by 0 bases, with 11 bases between. CDR3 DNA sequence: TGTGCCAGTAGTCCCAGGTTATTAGCCAAAAACATTCAGTACTTC. This gives the protein CASSPRLLAKNIQYF.

The chain combines TRBV5-1 with TRBJ2-2; D uncertain. Germline loops: CDR1 SGHRS, CDR2 YFSETQ. The CDR3 sequence is 14 residues long. The ends were cut back, 4 bases at V and 1 base at J, with 8 bases in the middle. CDR3 protein: CASSARWNTGELFF. The CDR3 DNA reads TGCGCCAGCAGCGCCCGATGGAACACCGGGGAGCTGTTTTTT.

The table lists this clone with a few counts. The chain couples TRBV11-3 to TRBJ2-2; D gene unclear. Germline CDR1 and CDR2: SGHNT and YENEEA. V lost 5 bases, J lost 1 base, and 14 bases lay in between. This CDR3 is built from 16 residues. CDR3 sequence reads: CASSPNLKVNTGELFF. CDR3 in DNA: TGTGCCAGCAGCCCCAATCTAAAGGTGAACACCGGGGAGCTGTTTTTT.

This clone was seen a few times. The genes are TRBV28 and TRBJ1-5, with TRBD1 as a possible D gene (5 bases). This CDR3 region has 15 residues. Trimming took off 1 base at V and 7 bases at J, with 14 bases between the two ends. Germline V lookup: CDR1 MDHEN, CDR2 SYDVKM. The CDR3 region is CASSLLGRERQPQHF. DNA for the CDR3: TGTGCCAGCAGTTTATTGGGCAGGGAGAGGCAGCCCCAGCATTTT.

The rearrangement links TRBV29-1 to TRBJ1-1; 8 nucleotides align to TRBD1. Germline-derived CDR1 and CDR2 are SQVTM and ANQGSEA. Trimming cost V 5 bases and J 4 bases; bases outside gene matches: 6. The CDR3 length is 13 residues. CDR3 coding DNA: TGCAGCGTTTGGACAGGGCGAGGCACTGAAGCTTTCTTT. Encoded protein: CSVWTGRGTEAFF.

At least ten counts were recorded for this clone. The V and J genes are TRBV9 and TRBJ2-7; D not resolved. The CDR3 extends over 12 amino acids. CDR1 is SGDLS, CDR2 YYNGEE, per germline. Between the trimmed V and J ends, which lost 7 bases and 0 bases, there was a span of 8 bases. The DNA for the CDR3 is TGTGCCAGCGCGGATAGCTCCTACGAGCAGTACTTC. Its translation: CASADSSYEQYF.

This sequence joins TRBV1 and TRBJ2-5. TRBV1 is deemed a pseudogene. The CDR3 covers 14 residues. CDR3 nucleotides: TGCGCCAGCAGCCAAAGTATTACCCAAGAGACCCAGTACTTC. This sequence encodes CASSQSITQETQYF.

A few counts support this clone. This chain uses TRBV5-1 with TRBJ2-4; D is tentatively TRBD1 or TRBD2 (5 bases each). V lost 0 bases and J lost 1, with 14 bases in between. Germline values: CDR1 SGHRS, CDR2 YFSETQ. This CDR3 region has 17 residues. The CDR3 region is CASSLVTGSGAKNIQYF. The CDR3 DNA is TGCGCCAGCAGCTTGGTAACGGGGTCAGGGGCCAAAAACATTCAGTACTTC.

V and J are TRBV30 and TRBJ2-7; tentatively, D is TRBD1 (5 bases). The CDR3 is 11 amino acids. V was shortened by 7 bases and J by 13 bases, with 20 bases between the two germline ends. Looked up from germline, CDR1 is GTSNPN and CDR2 is SVGIG (reference sequence). The CDR3 nucleotides are TGTGCCTCGCGCAGGGCTTTTATCCTCTACTTC. It translates to CASRRAFILYF.